This T cell receptor beta chain derives from a study of blood T cell repertoires in COVID-19. Looking at the study overall: COVID-19 samples, acute and convalescent, were from the United States, Italy and Spain. T cells, B-cell-depleted T cells, or PBMCs provided the cDNA or gDNA that served as material.

Enrolled through a virtual design, the participants were between about 18 and 100 years of age and came from around 25 US areas. Grouping used clinical history reported by participants in a survey and questionnaire. The protocol was immunoSEQ multiplex PCR, while the TCRdb copy is restricted to in-frame clones and leaves out a portion. Of around 250,000 clones in the sample, roughly nine tenths were seen once. J gave up 3 bases and V 1 base, and 2 bases lay outside the gene matches. Germline V CDR1 and CDR2: SEHNR, FQNEAQ (reference sequence). This CDR3 has 15 residues. The rearrangement links TRBV7-9 to TRBJ2-7, with 11 bases fitting TRBD1. This TCR was recovered from a human donor in a cohort exposed to, infected with or recovered from COVID-19 (not recorded which). The donor label of this sample is uncertain. The sample comprised PBMCs or T cells enriched from blood (not recorded which). DNA for the CDR3: TGTGCCAGCAGCTTAGTAGGGACAGGGGGCTACGAGCAGTACTTC. This encodes CASSLVGTGGYEQYF.